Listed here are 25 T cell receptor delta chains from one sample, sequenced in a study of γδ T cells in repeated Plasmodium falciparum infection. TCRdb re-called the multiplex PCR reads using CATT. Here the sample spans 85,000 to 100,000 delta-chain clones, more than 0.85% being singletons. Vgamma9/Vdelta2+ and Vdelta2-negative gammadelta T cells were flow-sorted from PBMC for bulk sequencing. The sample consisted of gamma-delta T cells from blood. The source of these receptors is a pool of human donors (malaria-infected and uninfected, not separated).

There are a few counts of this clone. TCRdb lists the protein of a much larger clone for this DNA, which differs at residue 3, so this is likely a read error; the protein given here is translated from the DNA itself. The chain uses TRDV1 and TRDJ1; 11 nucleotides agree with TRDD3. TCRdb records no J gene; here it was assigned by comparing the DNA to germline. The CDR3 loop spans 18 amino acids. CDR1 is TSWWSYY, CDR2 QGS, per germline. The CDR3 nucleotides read TGTGCTCGTGGGGACTACTCGGTGGGGGATACGCGTACCGATAAACTCATCTTT. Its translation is CARGDYSVGDTRTDKLIF.

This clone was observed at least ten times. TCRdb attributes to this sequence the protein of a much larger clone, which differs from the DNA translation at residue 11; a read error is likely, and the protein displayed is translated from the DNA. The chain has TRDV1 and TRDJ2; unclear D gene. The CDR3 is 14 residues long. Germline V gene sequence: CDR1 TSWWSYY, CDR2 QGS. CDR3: CALGGSGSIARLFF. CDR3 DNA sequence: TGTGCTCTTGGGGGCTCCGGATCGATAGCACGACTCTTCTTT.

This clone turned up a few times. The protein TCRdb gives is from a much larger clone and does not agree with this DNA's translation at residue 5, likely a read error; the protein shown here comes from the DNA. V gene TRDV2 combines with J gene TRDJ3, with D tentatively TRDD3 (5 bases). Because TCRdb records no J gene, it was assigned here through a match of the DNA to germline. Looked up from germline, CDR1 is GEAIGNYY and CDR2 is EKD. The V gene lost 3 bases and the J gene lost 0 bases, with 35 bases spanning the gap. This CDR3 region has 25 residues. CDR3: CACDALEDGGPSGDQSSWDTRQMFF. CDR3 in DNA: TGTGCCTGTGACGCGCTCGAAGACGGAGGGCCGAGCGGGGACCAAAGCTCCTGGGACACCCGACAGATGTTTTTC.

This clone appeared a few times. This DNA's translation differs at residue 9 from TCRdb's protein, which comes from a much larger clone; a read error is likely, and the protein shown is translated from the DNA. In DNA form, the CDR3 reads TGTGCCTGTGACACGATGGGGCTAATCGATAAACTCATCTTT. Translation gives CACDTMGLIDKLIF. This chain uses TRDV2 with TRDJ1; perhaps TRDD3 as D (5 bases). Deletions cut 1 base from V and 4 bases from J, with 12 bases between. The CDR3 extends over 14 amino acids. Germline V lookup: CDR1 GEAIGNYY, CDR2 EKD.

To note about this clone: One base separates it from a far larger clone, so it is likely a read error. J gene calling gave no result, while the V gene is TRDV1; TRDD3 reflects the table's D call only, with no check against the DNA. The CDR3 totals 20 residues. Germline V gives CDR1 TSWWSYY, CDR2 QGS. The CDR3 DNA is TGTGCTCTTGGGGATCCCTCGGGCCTACTGGGGCCCCTAACCACCGATAAACTCATCTTC. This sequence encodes CALGDPSGLLGPLTTDKLIF.

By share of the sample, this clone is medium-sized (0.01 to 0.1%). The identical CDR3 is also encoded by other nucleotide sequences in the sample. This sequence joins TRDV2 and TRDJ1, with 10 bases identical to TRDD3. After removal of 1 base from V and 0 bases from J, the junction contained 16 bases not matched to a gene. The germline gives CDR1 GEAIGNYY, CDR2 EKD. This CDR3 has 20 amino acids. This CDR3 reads CACDTDQNWGIEGYTDKLIF. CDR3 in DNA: TGTGCCTGTGACACTGATCAAAACTGGGGGATCGAAGGGTACACCGATAAACTCATCTTT.

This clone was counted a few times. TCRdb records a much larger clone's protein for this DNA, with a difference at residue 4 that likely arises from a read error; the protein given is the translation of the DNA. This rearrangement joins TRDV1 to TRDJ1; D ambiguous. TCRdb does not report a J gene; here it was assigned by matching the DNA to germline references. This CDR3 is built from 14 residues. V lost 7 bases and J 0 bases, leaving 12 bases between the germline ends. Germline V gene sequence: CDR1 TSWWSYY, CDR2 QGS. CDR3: CALEKGSYTDKLIF. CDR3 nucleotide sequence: TGTGCTCTTGAGAAGGGCTCGTACACCGATAAACTCATCTTT.

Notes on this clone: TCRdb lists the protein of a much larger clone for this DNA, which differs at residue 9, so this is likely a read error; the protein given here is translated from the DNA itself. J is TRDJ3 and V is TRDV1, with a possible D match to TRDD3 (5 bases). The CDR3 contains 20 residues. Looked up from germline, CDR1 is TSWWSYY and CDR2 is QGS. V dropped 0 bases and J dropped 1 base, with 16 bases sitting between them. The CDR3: CALGELAYARGSWDTRQMFF. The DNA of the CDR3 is TGTGCTCTTGGGGAACTAGCGTATGCCAGGGGATCCTGGGACACCCGACAGATGTTTTTC.

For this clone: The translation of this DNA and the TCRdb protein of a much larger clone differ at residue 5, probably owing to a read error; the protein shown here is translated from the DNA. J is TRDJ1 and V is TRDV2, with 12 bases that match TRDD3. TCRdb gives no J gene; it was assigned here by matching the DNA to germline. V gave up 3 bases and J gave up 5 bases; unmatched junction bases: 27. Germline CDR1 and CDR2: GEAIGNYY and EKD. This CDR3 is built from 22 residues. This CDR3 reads CACDPVSGGYEKNLGQRDKLIF. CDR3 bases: TGTGCCTGTGACCCCGTTTCTGGGGGATACGAGAAAAACTTGGGCCAACGAGATAAACTCATCTTT.

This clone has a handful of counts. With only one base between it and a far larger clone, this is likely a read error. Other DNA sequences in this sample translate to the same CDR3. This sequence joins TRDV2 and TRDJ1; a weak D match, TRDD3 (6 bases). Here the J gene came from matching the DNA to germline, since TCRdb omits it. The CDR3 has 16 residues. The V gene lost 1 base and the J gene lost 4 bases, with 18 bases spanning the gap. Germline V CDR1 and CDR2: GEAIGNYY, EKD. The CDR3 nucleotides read TGTGCCTGTGACACTCTCACCCGGGGGACTCTCGATAAACTCATCTTT. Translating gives CACDTLTRGTLDKLIF.

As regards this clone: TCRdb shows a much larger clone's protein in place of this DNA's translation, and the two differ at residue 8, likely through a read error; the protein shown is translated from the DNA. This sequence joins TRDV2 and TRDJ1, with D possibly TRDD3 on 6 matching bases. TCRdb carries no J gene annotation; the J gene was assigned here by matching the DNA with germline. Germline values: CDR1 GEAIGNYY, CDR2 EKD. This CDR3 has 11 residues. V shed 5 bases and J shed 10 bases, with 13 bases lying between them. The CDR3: CACGLGDRLIF. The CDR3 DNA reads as TGTGCCTGTGGACTGGGAGACAGACTCATCTTT.

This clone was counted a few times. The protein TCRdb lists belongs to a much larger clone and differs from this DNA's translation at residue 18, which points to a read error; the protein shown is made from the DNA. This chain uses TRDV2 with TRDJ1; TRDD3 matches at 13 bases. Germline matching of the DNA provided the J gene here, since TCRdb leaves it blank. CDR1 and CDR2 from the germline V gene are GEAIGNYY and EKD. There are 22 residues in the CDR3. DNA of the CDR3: TGTGCCTGTGACACCCTTAAGAATCCCGTACTGGGGGATACGCACCAGACCGGTAAACTCATCTTT. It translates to CACDTLKNPVLGDTHQTGKLIF.

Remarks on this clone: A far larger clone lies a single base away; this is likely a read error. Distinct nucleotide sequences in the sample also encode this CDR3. Written as DNA, the CDR3 is TGTGCTTGTGACACCGTAGGGGGGGATACTCTGTACACCGATAAACTCATCTTT. This gives the protein CACDTVGGDTLYTDKLIF. The V gene is TRDV2, the J gene TRDJ1; 9 nucleotides agree with TRDD3. Since TCRdb gives no J gene, matching the DNA to germline was used here to assign it. This CDR3 contains 18 residues. Germline V CDR1 and CDR2: GEAIGNYY, EKD.

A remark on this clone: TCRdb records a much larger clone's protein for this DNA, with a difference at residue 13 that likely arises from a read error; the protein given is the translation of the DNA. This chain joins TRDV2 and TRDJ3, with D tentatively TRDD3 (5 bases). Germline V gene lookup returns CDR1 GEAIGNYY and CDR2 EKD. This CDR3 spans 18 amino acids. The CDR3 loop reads CACDTVDISSWDNRQMFF. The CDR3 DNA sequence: TGTGCCTGTGACACCGTGGATATAAGCTCCTGGGACAACCGACAGATGTTTTTC.

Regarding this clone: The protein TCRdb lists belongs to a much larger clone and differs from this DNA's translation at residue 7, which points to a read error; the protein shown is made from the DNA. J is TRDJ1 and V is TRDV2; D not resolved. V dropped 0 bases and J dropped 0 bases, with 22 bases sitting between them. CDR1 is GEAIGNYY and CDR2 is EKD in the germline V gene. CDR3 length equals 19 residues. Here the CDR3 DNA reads TGTGCCTGTGACACCGTTTTGGTGGGAGAGAACACCTACACCGATAAACTCATCTTT. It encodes CACDTVLVGENTYTDKLIF.

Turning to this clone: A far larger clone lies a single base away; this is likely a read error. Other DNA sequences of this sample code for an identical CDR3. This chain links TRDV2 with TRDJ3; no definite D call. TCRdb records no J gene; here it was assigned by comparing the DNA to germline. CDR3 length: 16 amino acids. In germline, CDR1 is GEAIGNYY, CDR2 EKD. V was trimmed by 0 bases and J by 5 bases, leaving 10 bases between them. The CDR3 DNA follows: TGTGCCTGTGACACCGTCGGGTACCGGGACACCCGACAGATGTTTTTC. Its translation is CACDTVGYRDTRQMFF.

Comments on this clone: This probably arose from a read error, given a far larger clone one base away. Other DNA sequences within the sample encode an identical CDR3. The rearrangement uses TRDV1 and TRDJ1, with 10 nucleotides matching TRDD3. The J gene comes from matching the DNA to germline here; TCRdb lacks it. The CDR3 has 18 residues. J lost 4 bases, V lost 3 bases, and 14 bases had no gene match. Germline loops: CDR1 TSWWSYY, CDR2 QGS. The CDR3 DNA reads TGTGCTCTTGGGGACCACGAGCTGGGGGATAGTGGAAACGATAAACTCATCTTT. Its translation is CALGDHELGDSGNDKLIF.

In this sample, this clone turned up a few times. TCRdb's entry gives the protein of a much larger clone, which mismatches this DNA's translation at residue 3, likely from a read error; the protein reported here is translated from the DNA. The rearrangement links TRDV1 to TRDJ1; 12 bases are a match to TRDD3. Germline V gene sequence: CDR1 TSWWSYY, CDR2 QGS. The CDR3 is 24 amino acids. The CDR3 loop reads CARGATQFLPVLYTGGYLADKLIF. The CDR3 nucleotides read TGTGCTCGTGGGGCTACCCAATTCCTACCGGTCCTTTATACTGGGGGATACCTCGCCGATAAACTCATCTTT.

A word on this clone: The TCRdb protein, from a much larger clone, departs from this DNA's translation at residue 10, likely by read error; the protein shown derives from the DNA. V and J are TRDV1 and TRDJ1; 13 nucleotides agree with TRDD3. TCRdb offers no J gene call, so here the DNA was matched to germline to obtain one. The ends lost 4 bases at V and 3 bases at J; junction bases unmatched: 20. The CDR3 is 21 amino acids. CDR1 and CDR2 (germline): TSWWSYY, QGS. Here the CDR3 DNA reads TGTGCTCTTGGGGCCCCTTCCTACGTACCCCTACTGGGGGATACGGCCGATAAACTCATCTTT. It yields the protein CALGAPSYVPLLGDTADKLIF.

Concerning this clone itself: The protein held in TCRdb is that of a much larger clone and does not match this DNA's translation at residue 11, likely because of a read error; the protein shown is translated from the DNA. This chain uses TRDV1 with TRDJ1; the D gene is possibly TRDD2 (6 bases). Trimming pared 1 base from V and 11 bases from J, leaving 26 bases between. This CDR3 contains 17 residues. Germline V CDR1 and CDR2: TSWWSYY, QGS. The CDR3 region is CALGEQLLRSEGSRLIF. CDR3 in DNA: TGTGCTCTTGGGGAACAACTCCTACGGTCTGAGGGATCGCGTCTCATCTTT.

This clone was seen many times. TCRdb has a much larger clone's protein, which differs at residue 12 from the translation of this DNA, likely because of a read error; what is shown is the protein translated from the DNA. The CDR3, as DNA: TGTGCTCTTGGGCCGTACTGGGGGACCGGCGATAGACTCATCTTT. This gives the protein CALGPYWGTGDRLIF. This chain links TRDV1 with TRDJ1; 9 nucleotides match TRDD3. The length of the CDR3 is 15 residues. Germline values: CDR1 TSWWSYY, CDR2 QGS.

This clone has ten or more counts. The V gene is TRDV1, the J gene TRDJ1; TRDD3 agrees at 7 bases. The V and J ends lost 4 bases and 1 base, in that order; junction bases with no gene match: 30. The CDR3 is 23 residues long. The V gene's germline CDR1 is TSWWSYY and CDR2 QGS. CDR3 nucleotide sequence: TGTGCTCTTGGGGCTCGCCGGGGCCCTCCTAGAGTCGGGGGATCCCCCTTCACCGATAAACTCATCTTT. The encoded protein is CALGARRGPPRVGGSPFTDKLIF.

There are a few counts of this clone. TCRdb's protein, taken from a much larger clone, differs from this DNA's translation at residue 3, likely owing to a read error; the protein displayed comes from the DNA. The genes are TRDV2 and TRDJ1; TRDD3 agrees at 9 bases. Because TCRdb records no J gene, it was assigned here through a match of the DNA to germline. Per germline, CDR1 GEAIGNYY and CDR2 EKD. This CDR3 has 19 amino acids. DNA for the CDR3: TGTGCCCGTGACACCCGGAACTTCCTCGGGGATACGCGTTGGGATAAACTCATCTTT. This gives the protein CARDTRNFLGDTRWDKLIF.

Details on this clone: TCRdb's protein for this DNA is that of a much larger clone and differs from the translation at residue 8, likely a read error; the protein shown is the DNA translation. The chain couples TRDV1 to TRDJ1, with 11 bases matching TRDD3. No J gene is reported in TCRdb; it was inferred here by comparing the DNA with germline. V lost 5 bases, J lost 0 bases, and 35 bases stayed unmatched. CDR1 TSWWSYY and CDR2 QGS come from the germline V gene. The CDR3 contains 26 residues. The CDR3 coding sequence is TGTGCTCTTGGGACACTACCTGACCCTTGGTCAATACTGGGGGATATTCGCGGTGGAAACACCGATAAACTCATCTTT. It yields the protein CALGTLPDPWSILGDIRGGNTDKLIF.

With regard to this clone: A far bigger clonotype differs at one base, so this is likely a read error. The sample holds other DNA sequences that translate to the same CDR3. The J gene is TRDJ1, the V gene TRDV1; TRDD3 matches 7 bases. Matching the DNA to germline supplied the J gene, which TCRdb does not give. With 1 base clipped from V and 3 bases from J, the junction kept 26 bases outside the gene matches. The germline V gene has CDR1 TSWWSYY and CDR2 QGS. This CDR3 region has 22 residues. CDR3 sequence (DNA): TGTGCTCTTGGGGAACAAAGTCGATGGTTGGGTTCATACTGGGGATTGCCCGATAAACTCATCTTT. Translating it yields CALGEQSRWLGSYWGLPDKLIF.